This T cell receptor beta chain was recorded in a study of T cell changes during pregnancy in multiple sclerosis. The ends lost 4 bases at V and 1 base at J; junction bases unmatched: 6. CDR3 length: 15 residues. Germline CDR1 LGHNA, CDR2 YSLEER. Measured with immunoSEQ multiplex PCR; TCRdb has only the in-frame clones, and not every one. The repertoire holds around 88,000 clones, 85% to 95% seen once, with over 2% in the top ten. The clonotype originates from a female donor with multiple sclerosis, enrolled in a pregnancy study. Sequences were derived from peripheral blood, sampled in the first trimester of pregnancy. The chain employs TRBV4-3 and TRBJ1-1, with 7 bases aligning to TRBD1. This CDR3 reads CASSRVGQQNTEAFF. In DNA, the CDR3 is TGCGCCAGCAGCCGAGTGGGACAGCAGAACACTGAAGCTTTCTTT.